A selection of T cell receptor beta chains follows, all from one sample in a study of blood T cell repertoires in COVID-19. Data came from immunoSEQ multiplex PCR; TCRdb stores just in-frame clones and leaves some out. The data contain 100,000 to 150,000 clones, roughly 84% of them singletons. Sequenced material: PBMCs or T cells enriched from blood (not recorded which). The receptor source for this set is a woman in her twenties or thirties who had recovered from COVID-19. The CDR3 runs from the conserved cysteine through the conserved F or W. D genes are given only for firm matches. A clone size is listed for some rows: how often the clone was seen (once, few, many), or a class if it is expanded.

>TRBJ1-2|TRBD1|.|TRBV4-2
TGTGCCAGCAGCTTCAGGGACAGGGAGAGCTATGGCTACACCTTC
CASSFRDRESYGYTF
>TRBJ1-6|TRBD1|.|TRBV18
TGTGCCAGCTCACCACGGGACAGTGATAATTCACCCCTCCACTTT
CASSPRDSDNSPLHF
>TRBJ1-5|.|.|TRBV4-3
TGCGCCAGCAGCCAAGATTCTCGGGGTGCTAATCAGCCCCAGCATTTT
CASSQDSRGANQPQHF
>TRBJ1-2|.|.|TRBV5-5
TGTGCCAGCAGCTTGGCGGATTGGGGACAAACTAACTATGGCTACACCTTC
CASSLADWGQTNYGYTF
>TRBJ2-3|TRBD1|.|TRBV4-3
TGCGCCAGCAGCCAAGATGCGACAGGGGGGCCAGATACGCAGTATTTT
CASSQDATGGPDTQYF
>TRBJ2-7|.|.|TRBV5-4
TGTGCCAGCAGCCTCCAGGACTACGAGCAGTACTTC
CASSLQDYEQYF
>TRBJ1-2|.|once|TRBV11-3
TGTGCCAGCAGCTTAGTGCGGGGGCCAAACTATGGCTACACCTTC
CASSLVRGPNYGYTF
>TRBJ2-7|TRBD2|.|TRBV2
TGTGCCAGCATGAGCTTAAGGACTAGCTTAAGGGAGCAGTACTTC
CASMSLRTSLREQYF
>TRBJ2-7|TRBD2|.|TRBV7-8
TGTGCCAGCAGCTCCCGGACACTCCGGGGACTAGCGGGTTACGAGCAGTACTTC
CASSSRTLRGLAGYEQYF
>TRBJ2-2|TRBD2|.|TRBV11-2
TGTGCCGGGCGGGAGGGCCGAGCCACCGGGGAGCTGTTTTTT
CAGREGRATGELFF
>TRBJ2-2|TRBD1|many|TRBV7-2
TGTGCCACCGCGGACAGGGGGAACACCGGGGAGCTGTTTTTT
CATADRGNTGELFF
>TRBJ1-6|.|.|TRBV6-5
TGTGCCAGCAGTTACTCGGGCAGGGTGCATTCACCCCTCCACTTT
CASSYSGRVHSPLHF
>TRBJ1-2|.|once|TRBV6-5
TGTGCCAGCAGTTACGGCTCCCTCTACACCTTC
CASSYGSLYTF
>TRBJ1-2|.|.|TRBV7-2
TGTGCCAGCAGCTCAGGGGCAGGGCGCGGCTACACCTTC
CASSSGAGRGYTF
>TRBJ2-1|TRBD2|once|TRBV4-1
TGCGCCAGCAGCCAACCCACGGCTGCTAGCGGTAGTTATGAGCAGTTCTTC
CASSQPTAASGSYEQFF
>TRBJ1-4|.|.|TRBV9
TGTGCCAGCAGCCCGGCAGGTGCAACTAATGAAAAACTGTTTTTT
CASSPAGATNEKLFF
>TRBJ2-2|.|.|TRBV4-3
TGCGCCAGCAGCCAACGGAGGTCCACGGCGAACACCGGGGAGCTGTTTTTT
CASSQRRSTANTGELFF
>TRBJ1-1|TRBD1|.|TRBV4-2
TGTGCCAGCAGCCAAGGAAAATGGAGCGATCCGGGACAGGGAGAGGAAACTGAAGCTTTCTTT
CASSQGKWSDPGQGEETEAFF
>TRBJ2-1|TRBD2|.|TRBV6-2/TRBV6-3
TGTGCCAGCAGTTACTCTCCGGGGACTAGCGGAGCCGGTAATGAGCAGTTCTTC
CASSYSPGTSGAGNEQFF
>TRBJ2-7|TRBD1|few|TRBV19
TGTGCCAGCAGAGGGCAGGGGGCGGGGGAGCAGTACTTC
CASRGQGAGEQYF
>TRBJ2-1|.|.|TRBV7-3
TGTGCCAGCAGCTTAACGATAGGCGGGATAGTGAATGAGCAGTTCTTC
CASSLTIGGIVNEQFF
>TRBJ2-1|TRBD2|.|TRBV2
TGTGCCAGCAGTGAAAGGACTAGGGTTGAGCAGTTCTTC
CASSERTRVEQFF
>TRBJ1-1|.|once|TRBV19
TGTGCCAGTAGTATTATCGGTGGCGGCACTGAAGCTTTCTTT
CASSIIGGGTEAFF
>TRBJ2-1|.|.|TRBV15
TGTGCCACCTCATCGGAGCGCGCCTCCTACAATGAGCAGTTCTTC
CATSSERASYNEQFF
>TRBJ1-2|.|.|TRBV28
TGTGCCACCAATACAGGGTATGGCTACACCTTC
CATNTGYGYTF
>TRBJ2-3|.|.|TRBV19
TGTGCCAGTAGTATGCGGGGCACAGATACGCAGTATTTT
CASSMRGTDTQYF
>TRBJ2-2|.|.|TRBV7-2
TGTGCCAGCAGGCGTCAGGGGAACACCGGGGAGCTGTTTTTT
CASRRQGNTGELFF
>TRBJ1-5|TRBD1|.|TRBV5-4
TGTGCCAGCAGCTTGGGGACAGGGAATCAGCCCCAGCATTTT
CASSLGTGNQPQHF
>TRBJ2-7|.|.|TRBV28
TGTGCCAGCAGTTTAGGCCGCTGGGGAGCGGGACATTACGAGCAGTACTTC
CASSLGRWGAGHYEQYF
>TRBJ2-3|TRBD2|.|TRBV15
TGTGCCACCAGCAGACCTAGCGGGTGGGGGACAGATACGCAGTATTTT
CATSRPSGWGTDTQYF
>TRBJ1-5|TRBD1|.|TRBV4-2
TGTGCCAGCAGCCAAGTCGCCGGCGGGACAGCAAATCAGCCCCAGCATTTT
CASSQVAGGTANQPQHF
>TRBJ2-2|.|.|TRBV9
TGTGCCAGCAGCGTCCAGCGGTCAGGGGGGACCGGGGAGCTGTTTTTT
CASSVQRSGGTGELFF
>TRBJ1-4|.|.|TRBV2
TGTGCCAGCAGTGAACGCCGTGGAGGGAGGGAAAAACTGTTTTTT
CASSERRGGREKLFF
>TRBJ2-7|.|once|TRBV5-4
TGTGCCAGCAGCGATGGGGCGGCCTGGGCCTACGAGCAGTACTTC
CASSDGAAWAYEQYF
>TRBJ1-6|.|few|TRBV29-1
TGCAGCGCCCAAGGGGCTGCTAATTCACCCCTCCACTTT
CSAQGAANSPLHF
>TRBJ1-5|.|.|TRBV28
TGTGCCAGCAGGGAGCCAACAGGAAGGAATCAGCCCCAGCATTTT
CASREPTGRNQPQHF
>TRBJ2-7|.|.|TRBV7-3
TGTGCCAGCAGCCTGGGGCCCAGGGGAGTGGGCGAGCAGTACTTC
CASSLGPRGVGEQYF
>TRBJ2-1|.|.|TRBV3-1/TRBV3-2
TGTGCCAGCAGCCAAAAACTTAACAATGAGCAGTTCTTC
CASSQKLNNEQFF
>TRBJ2-7|TRBD2|once|TRBV20-1
TGCAGTGCTAGTTGGACGGATAGCGGGAGTCTGGACGAGCAGTACTTC
CSASWTDSGSLDEQYF
>TRBJ1-2|TRBD1|.|TRBV2
TGTGCCAGCGACAGGGACAACTATGGCTACACCTTC
CASDRDNYGYTF
>TRBJ2-7|.|.|TRBV5-4
TGTGCCAGCAGCTTGGATCAAAGCCTCTACGAGCAGTACTTC
CASSLDQSLYEQYF
>TRBJ1-1|.|.|TRBV3-1/TRBV3-2
TGTGCCAGCAATGAAGGTGGCAGGCACAACACTGAAGCTTTCTTT
CASNEGGRHNTEAFF
>TRBJ2-7|.|.|TRBV6-5
TGTGCCAGCAGTTACGTCGCAGGGCGAATACACGAGCAGTACTTC
CASSYVAGRIHEQYF
>TRBJ2-7|.|.|TRBV11-2
TGTGCCAGCAGCTTATCCTCAGGGCACCACGAGCAGTACTTC
CASSLSSGHHEQYF